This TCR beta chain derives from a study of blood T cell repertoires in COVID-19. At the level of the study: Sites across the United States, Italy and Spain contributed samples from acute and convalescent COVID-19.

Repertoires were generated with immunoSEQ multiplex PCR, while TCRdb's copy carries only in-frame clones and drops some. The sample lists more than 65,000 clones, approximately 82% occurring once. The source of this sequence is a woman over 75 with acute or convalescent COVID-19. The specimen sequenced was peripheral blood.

This chain's CDR3 is CASSPNLDSPLHF. The DNA for the CDR3 is TGTGCCAGCAGTCCTAACTTGGATTCACCCCTCCACTTT. This chain connects TRBV6-5 to TRBJ1-6; unclear D gene. The V and J ends lost 5 bases and 8 bases respectively, with 10 bases between them. The CDR3 runs to 13 residues. Germline CDR1 reads MNHEY; CDR2 reads SVGAGI.